This is a list of T cell receptor beta chains from one sample in a study of blood T cell repertoires in COVID-19. Produced via immunoSEQ multiplex PCR; TCRdb's table is partial and in-frame only. The data hold about 180,000 clones, with 81% observed a single time. Specimen: peripheral blood. These receptors all stem from a woman aged 80 or over with COVID-19, enrolled during active disease. The conserved cysteine and the conserved F or W are not part of the CDR3 here.

j_call v_call cdr3_length cdr3_aa
TRBJ1-5 TRBV10-3 11 AISIQGDQPQH
TRBJ2-1 TRBV7-8 12 ASSFVAGYNEQF
TRBJ1-4 TRBV4-1 13 ASSARAATNEKLF
TRBJ2-1 TRBV7-9 17 ASSEAPTSGRGGRYEQF
TRBJ2-1 TRBV24-1 14 ATSGTGLASYNEQF
TRBJ1-2 TRBV19 13 ASTEQPARANGYT
TRBJ1-6 TRBV19 11 ASKSSYNSPLH
TRBJ2-3 TRBV2 12 ASRALGGTDTQY
TRBJ1-6 TRBV11-1 10 ASSLVAGPLH
TRBJ2-7 TRBV2 12 ASNPGQGIHEQY
TRBJ2-2 TRBV5-1 14 ASSLEATRGTGELF
TRBJ2-2 TRBV6-1 16 ASSEWRLAGIHTGELF
TRBJ1-5 TRBV6-1 18 ASSEPDFVTGLARVQPQH
TRBJ2-7 TRBV18 12 ASSAGAGTYEQY
TRBJ1-2 TRBV3-1/TRBV3-2 13 ASSQDGTGFYGYT
TRBJ2-5 TRBV19 15 ASSIDLWGDAPIERY
TRBJ2-5 TRBV6-4 13 ASLSSGGVQETQY
TRBJ1-4 TRBV28 13 ASSGQGPTNEKLF